This TCR beta chain comes out of a study of human T cells and chemical hapten exposure. Study-level background: The patient population, which was mostly female, had alopecia areata, totalis or universalis. Whole-study findings and limits: Versus controls, significantly more large CDR3 similarity clusters arose from expanded TCRs.

V gave up 4 bases and J gave up 6 bases; unmatched junction bases: 13. CDR3 length equals 15 residues. Per the germline V gene, CDR1 is GTSNPN and CDR2 is SVGIG (reference sequence). Time point noted: patch test 2, 6 weeks after DPC sensitization. Documented treatment: therapeutic diphenylcyclopropenone sensitization with weekly scalp DPC. Drawing of blood took place ahead of applying each patch test. Participating donors were patients with alopecia, aged 18 to 70 years, considered appropriate candidates for DPC. This clonotype showed up many times. The antigen is undetermined. TCRdb passed the RACE reads through MiXCR, listing each CDR3 protein once. Of some 84,000 distinct CDR3 sequences detected, about 10% appear once; the ten largest clones hold about 5%.

This TCR was recovered from a woman aged 50 to 65 with alopecia areata. Some clones in this sample may be carry-over from other donors' samples. Sequenced material: whole blood, taken in connection with sensitization to the hapten diphenylcyclopropenone (DPC). J is TRBJ2-3 and V is TRBV30; 7 bases line up with TRBD1. This chain's CDR3 is CAWTKIPGQDDTQYF. The CDR3 DNA is TGTGCCTGGACCAAGATCCCCGGACAGGACGATACGCAGTATTTT. Full variable domain (remainder filled in from reference TRBV30 and TRBJ2-3): SQTIHQWPATLVQPVGSPLSLECTVEGTSNPNLYWYRQAAGRGLQLLFYSVGIGQISSEVPQNLSASRPQDRQFILSSKKLLLSDSGFYLCAWTKIPGQDDTQYFGPGTRLTVL.